This entry is about one T cell receptor (beta chain). The target of this receptor is not known. No much larger clone is present one base from it, and per-base qualities are unavailable. The data were taken from a study of cytomegalovirus exposure and HLA in healthy donors (TCRdb year 2017). Regarding the complete study: An earlier analysis of several hundred of the donors reported more than 250 Gb of sequence data and around 110 million unique TCR beta sequences from 150 million to 200 million T cells. A later analysis re-analyzed previously published TCR beta repertoires from roughly 690 donors and added high-resolution HLA genotyping to study TCR occurrence patterns. High-throughput TCR immunosequencing, statistical association of individual TCRs with disease status, and machine learning were combined to predict cytomegalovirus infection status. HLA typing included class I and class II loci at four-digit resolution. The number of typed donors differed by locus: 629-630 for A, B, C, DRB1 and DQB1; 500 to 550 for DQA1; around 580 for DPA1; and roughly 450 for DPB1. The study used immunosequencing to profile the T cell repertoires of 600 to 850 subjects and linked those repertoires to cytomegalovirus serostatus. All discovery cohort repertoires had been generated on a single sequencing platform. Donor age, sex, ethnicity and CMV serostatus were collected together with the repertoire data. The study was designed to test whether signatures of past pathogen exposure could be identified by cataloging public T cell receptors. On average, approximately 250,000 unique TCR beta nucleotide sequences were sequenced per donor among about 400 genotyped donors of the cohort, with about 17% of those sequences being non-productive. A later genetic analysis used genome-wide SNP genotypes for about 55% of the 666 donors, treating that subset as a discovery cohort. An earlier analysis of some 500 of the donors applied high-throughput TCR beta sequencing to assess whether each TCR beta V gene segment acted as functional or pseudogenic. The later analysis used no new phenotypic data to find candidate immune exposures, relying instead on TCR beta sequences and their occurrence across donors. Of the roughly 430 genotyped donors, around 81% fell in the genetic ancestry cluster associated with self-reported Caucasian donors. Because of strong linkage in the cohort, 5 or 6 DR-DQ haplotypes were treated as single units for association and clustering. A separate validation cohort of about 110 different subjects was used in addition to the 666-subject first cohort. An early release that covered about 640 HLA-typed donors contained about 300 gigabases of sequencing data and around 85 million unique TCR sequences. General study outcomes and caveats: In this cohort, only TCR beta chains were sequenced, and detectable features were limited by the absence of alpha or paired-chain data. In a later analysis, more than 15,000 TCR beta sequences were associated with specific HLA alleles at a false discovery rate of 0.05. Some IMGT-functional V segments, including TRBV6-2 and TRBV6-3, could not be told apart with the 87-base-pair reads, so those segments were excluded. In a later analysis, several top co-occurrence clusters were reported to appear linked to parvovirus B19, influenza, CMV and Epstein-Barr virus. In a later analysis, the rate of TCR association differed among HLA loci, with DRB1 alleles having the most associated TCRs and HLA-C alleles having the fewest. In a later genetic analysis, fewer N-insertions in productive TCRs were reported among donors in an Asian-associated ancestry cluster than the roughly 640-donor mean. In both the original and validation cohorts, the classifier was reported to diagnose cytomegalovirus status with high specificity and sensitivity. A cluster of highly shared sequence variants was judged likely to be a technical artifact of the sequencing pipeline. A later analysis found that most CMV-associated TCR beta chains appeared HLA-restricted, with HLA associations seemingly driven largely by CMV exposure. It was suggested by the authors that the approach could potentially be generalized to other disease states and immunological phenotypes. When HLA alleles, especially DR and DQ, strongly co-occurred, attributing TCR associations to individual alleles was difficult. In an earlier analysis of some 640 of the donors, most TCR beta V segments were observed in productive rearrangements about 90% or about 30% of the time, broadly matching IMGT annotations. A few of the identified cytomegalovirus-associated TCR beta chains were confirmed in vitro to be specific for cytomegalovirus antigens. Correlated functional status among segregating V segments might reflect linkage disequilibrium, but an unknown experimental factor could not be ruled out. A later analysis found that HLA-associated TCR beta chains were more clonally expanded and had lower generation probabilities than equally common non-associated chains. Because HLA typing was missing for some donors at each locus, association tests included only the typed subset. Immune exposure information for the cohort was limited to CMV serostatus. The study gave a list of under 200 TCR beta chains associated with cytomegalovirus. V-gene and J-gene trimming of TCR beta chains was associated with a missense DCLRE1C variant in a later genetic analysis, and the association was replicated in an independent cohort. A further reported finding was that TCR beta sequences accurately predicted the HLA-A and HLA-B alleles for most subjects in the first cohort. Roughly uniform sequencing depth across donors was assumed in presence/absence analyses, although this assumption may not hold. The earlier analysis of some 560 of the donors excluded seventeen rarely observed V segments, including chromosome 9 orphons, because counts were too low. Most TCR sequences were seen in very few donors, while some public TCRs were found in many individuals.

The method was the immunoSEQ multiplex PCR assay. For the multiplex PCR, a mixture combining 60 forward primers for TCR Vbeta segments and 13 reverse primers for TCR Jbeta segments was used. The CDR3 region of rearranged TCR beta genes was amplified from genomic DNA with a multiplex PCR assay. The Illumina HiSeq System was used to sequence the amplified TCR beta libraries as 87-base-pair reads. Processing in the source paper ran as follows. A later analysis tallied around 82 million unique TCR beta chains across the roughly 610 repertoires, and around 12 million of those chains were shared by two or more donors. Raw reads were error-corrected and collapsed into unique sequences with a nearest-neighbor algorithm that merged closely related sequences to remove PCR and sequencing errors. To assign V, D and J gene segments, CDR3 sequences were aligned to IMGT reference sequences. For a sequence to be retained, at least a six-nucleotide match to both a V gene segment and a J gene segment was required. A rearrangement was called productive if the CDR3 had no stop codons and remained in frame with V and J, and every other rearrangement was called non-productive. CDR3 was defined according to IMGT convention as the region running from the second conserved V-encoded cysteine to the conserved J-encoded phenylalanine. In an earlier analysis of 500 to 650 of the donors, sequences lacking an unambiguous match to a single V gene segment were excluded. In an earlier analysis of 587 of the donors, a V segment was called functional when productive rearrangements were above 56.7%, and segregating when the standard deviation between donors exceeded 5%. A statistical classification framework was built to diagnose cytomegalovirus status from the catalog of TCR beta chain sequences. A later analysis assigned V and J genes by comparing TCR nucleotide sequences with IMGT/GENE-DB human TR gene sequences. In a later analysis, CDR3 sequences and most-parsimonious VDJ recombination scenarios were assigned using the TCRdist pipeline. In a later analysis, each TCR beta chain was defined by its CDR3 amino acid sequence together with its V-gene family, and reads without a unique V-gene family were excluded. A later analysis removed several hundred highly shared, low-generation-probability nucleotide sequences to deal with suspected cross-contamination and a sequencing artifact. A later analysis calculated a clonal expansion index for each public chain from normalized within-repertoire ranks of inferred template counts. In a later analysis, generation probabilities were computed with a VDJ recombination model fitted to out-of-frame rearrangements, and the resulting probabilities were checked against IGoR. In a later analysis, hypergeometric tests were used to score TCR-TCR, TCR-HLA and TCR-CMV co-occurrence, with a repertoire-size bias correction applied to TCR pairs. False discovery rates were estimated in a later analysis by permuting HLA or CMV assignments 20 times. A later analysis grouped co-occurring TCRs with DBSCAN, adding TCRdist sequence similarity when clustering within HLA-allele-positive subsets. Co-occurrence clustering excluded repertoires with fewer than 30,000 or more than 120,000 public chains, plus five with anomalous nucleotide sharing. Imported from immuneACCESS, the table was reduced by TCRdb to in-frame sequences with V and J called. These copies leave out some clones; in studies compared against another copy, an unresolved V gene accounts for under half, and the cause of the remainder is not known. V, J and clone size derive from that table, while D and trimming were established from the DNA sequence. The sample table shows 75,000 to 100,000 clones, and around two thirds are seen once. Clones ranked in the top ten supply 1.8% of the sample.

The cohort comprised 710 or so healthy bone marrow donors. Cohort members were all nominally healthy when sampled, although unrecorded immune exposures were likely present. The donor tested CMV seronegative and was one of the 352 seronegative cohort members. A peripheral blood sample was collected from each donor, and TCR beta sequencing was performed on peripheral blood mononuclear cells. The Qiagen DNeasy Blood Extraction Kit was used to extract genomic DNA from the blood cell samples. For this chain, trimming is 5 bases at the V end and 3 bases at the J end, and the number of junction bases without a gene match is 4. From its cysteine to its phenylalanine, the CDR3 spans 12 amino acids. Only CDR3 DNA is held: 36 bases, read in frame from base 1. The germline V gene supplies CDR1 SQVTM and CDR2 ANQGSEA.

The sequence derives from a male donor in good health and CMV-seronegative. The specimen was PBMCs. The chain is assembled from TRBV29-1 and TRBJ2-7, with 7 bases in between that match TRBD1. The DNA sequence is TGCAGCGTTCGGGACAGCCTCTACGAGCAGTACTTC. It translates as CSVRDSLYEQYF.